This entry lists 17 T cell receptor beta chains sequenced from one sample in a study of blood T cells in healthy people across ages. PCR was performed a second time for about 7 to 12 cycles using a sample-barcoded 5' primer and a J-beta primer mix. TCRdb independently ran MiXCR on the 5' RACE reads; one entry per CDR3 protein. The profile covers about 800,000 distinct CDR3 sequences, with about half appearing a single time and over 15% taken by the ten largest. Source material: blood. The receptor set was obtained from a man older than 75 in good health.

This clonotype was observed a few times. V usage is TRBV9 and J usage is TRBJ2-3; D possibly corresponds to TRBD2 (5 bases). The V end was cut by 0 bases, the J end by 0 bases, with 8 bases between. CDR1 is SGDLS, CDR2 YYNGEE, per germline. The CDR3 is 15 residues long. The CDR3 here is CASSVGGGSTDTQYF. Here the CDR3 DNA reads TGTGCCAGCAGCGTAGGAGGAGGAAGCACAGATACGCAGTATTTT.

J is TRBJ2-5 and V is TRBV30, with D possibly being TRBD2 (6 bases). The V gene lost 1 base and the J gene lost 0 bases, with 12 bases spanning the gap. In germline, CDR1 is GTSNPN, CDR2 SVGIG (reference sequence). The CDR3 has 15 residues. Written as DNA, the CDR3 is TGTGCCTGGAGTGAGGGGAGGCCGAACCAAGAGACCCAGTACTTC. It yields the protein CAWSEGRPNQETQYF.

This clonotype has only a few counts. The J gene is TRBJ2-5, the V gene TRBV10-3; 10 bases fit TRBD1. Germline assignment: CDR1 ENHRY and CDR2 SYGVKD. The CDR3 runs 13 residues. After removal of 7 bases from V and 5 bases from J, the junction contained 4 bases not matched to a gene. The CDR3 bases are TGTGCCATCAAGGGACAGGGGAGGGAGACCCAGTACTTC. Residues: CAIKGQGRETQYF.

Concerning this clonotype itself: Compared with germline, one end of the junction differs, possibly owing to a read error. V is TRBV5-1 and J is TRBJ2-7, with 7 bases aligning to TRBD2. This CDR3 is built from 15 residues. The V gene's germline CDR1 is SGHRS and CDR2 YFSETQ. CDR3 coding DNA: TGCGCCAGCAGACAAGAGGGCGGGAGCTCCGACGAGCAGTACTTC. The encoded protein is CASRQEGGSSDEQYF. Complete variable domain (other parts from reference TRBV5-1 and TRBJ2-7): KAGVTQTPRYLIKTRGQQVTLSCSPISGHRSVSWYQQTPGQGLQFLFEYFSETQRNKGNFPGRFSGRQFSNSRSEMNVSTLELGDSALYLCASRQEGGSSDEQYFGPGTRLTVT.

The rearrangement links TRBV20-1 to TRBJ2-5; 9 bases are a match to TRBD2. The germline gives CDR1 DFQATT, CDR2 SNEGSKA (reference sequence). V was clipped by 6 bases and J by 3 bases; unmatched bases: 17. The CDR3 has 17 residues. CDR3 region: CSAAPPGGGRGEETQYF. DNA of the CDR3: TGCAGTGCGGCCCCTCCCGGTGGCGGGAGGGGGGAAGAGACCCAGTACTTC.

The chain carries TRBV11-2 and TRBJ2-1, with 9 bases lining up with TRBD2. CDR3 length equals 15 residues. Unmatched junction bases numbered 5, after V lost 0 bases and J lost 8 bases. Germline-derived CDR1 and CDR2 are SGHAT and FQNNGV. The CDR3 region is CASSLDMRGGDEQFF. As DNA, the CDR3 is TGTGCCAGCAGCTTAGACATGCGGGGGGGCGATGAGCAGTTCTTC.

The chain uses TRBV3-1 and TRBJ2-1; 10 bases agree with TRBD2. There are 18 residues in the CDR3. Germline CDR1 is LGHDT and CDR2 is YNNKEL (reference sequence). With V trimmed by 0 bases and J by 10 bases, 15 bases remained unmatched. In nucleotides, the CDR3 is TGTGCCAGCAGCCAAGATCGCTTTGAACTAGCGGGAAGAGGAGAGCAGTTCTTC. It is translated as CASSQDRFELAGRGEQFF.

This clonotype turned up a few times. V and J are TRBV6-2 or TRBV6-3 and TRBJ2-1; 7 bases map to TRBD2. Per germline, CDR1 MNHEY and CDR2 SVGEGT. This CDR3 is built from 15 residues. Trimming at V came to 5 bases and at J to 5 bases, leaving 9 bases not matched to a gene. As DNA, the CDR3 is TGTGCCAGCAGTGACCCTAGCGGTTGGGACAATGAGCAGTTCTTC. Its protein product is CASSDPSGWDNEQFF.

The chain uses TRBV12-3 or TRBV12-4 and TRBJ2-5, with D maybe TRBD2 (5 bases). The CDR3 has 14 residues. Trimming cost V 6 bases and J 0 bases, with 11 bases left between them. The CDR3 DNA reads as TGTGCCAGCAGCCCCCAGAGGGACCAAGAGACCCAGTACTTC. This gives the protein CASSPQRDQETQYF.

In its sample, this clonotype was seen once. The rearrangement links TRBV18 to TRBJ1-5; D uncertain. V dropped 2 bases and J dropped 5 bases, with 7 bases sitting between them. Germline V gives CDR1 KGHSH, CDR2 LQKENI. This CDR3 is 13 amino acids long. In DNA, the CDR3 is TGTGCCAGCTCACCATCTCTCGATCAGCCCCAGCATTTT. Translating gives CASSPSLDQPQHF.

This sequence joins TRBV7-2 and TRBJ2-7; the D call may be TRBD1 or TRBD2 (5 bases each). The CDR3 extends over 14 amino acids. The V gene's germline CDR1 is SGHTA and CDR2 FQGNSA. The V gene lost 4 bases and the J gene lost 3 bases, with 13 bases spanning the gap. In nucleotides, the CDR3 is TGTGCCAGCAGCTGGGGCGGGTCCCGCTACGAGCAGTACTTC. Protein: CASSWGGSRYEQYF.

A word on this clonotype: The junction departs from the called germline gene at one end, perhaps through a read error. The V call is TRBV4-3, the J call TRBJ1-2; maybe TRBD1 (5 bases). The CDR3 extends over 16 amino acids. Germline V lookup: CDR1 LGHNA, CDR2 YSLEER. CDR3 region: CASSQDQGIGSYGYTF. Written as DNA, the CDR3 is TGCGCCAGTAGCCAAGATCAGGGTATTGGTTCCTATGGCTACACCTTC.

This clonotype was counted once. The junction and the germline gene differ at one end; a read error may be behind it. V gene TRBV3-1 combines with J gene TRBJ2-7, with D maybe TRBD2 (5 bases). Germline CDR1 is LGHDT and CDR2 is YNNKEL (reference sequence). CDR3 size: 13 residues. The CDR3 sequence: CVSSGSRYNEQYF. The CDR3 DNA reads as TGTGTCAGCAGCGGTAGTCGGTACAATGAGCAGTACTTC.

This clonotype came up a few times. The CDR3 nucleotides are TGTGCCAGCAGCGTATTTCCTAGCGGATCTTACGAGCAGTACTTC. This gives the protein CASSVFPSGSYEQYF. The rearrangement joins TRBV9 to TRBJ2-7; 7 nucleotides line up with TRBD2. CDR1 is SGDLS, CDR2 YYNGEE, per germline. This CDR3 is built from 15 residues. V gave up 1 base and J gave up 4 bases; unmatched junction bases: 8.

This chain connects TRBV11-1 to TRBJ2-7; no clear D. Germline CDR1 is SGHAT and CDR2 is FQDESV (reference sequence). Trimming took off 5 bases at V and 0 bases at J, with 23 bases between the two ends. CDR3 size: 18 residues. In DNA, the CDR3 is TGTGCCAGCAGCCCCCAGTTTTATTTGGGGAACAGCTCCTACGAGCAGTACTTC. This sequence encodes CASSPQFYLGNSSYEQYF.

The J gene is TRBJ2-3, the V gene TRBV20-1; no reliable D call. This CDR3 is built from 14 residues. The V end was cut by 1 base, the J end by 8 bases, with 16 bases between. Per the germline V gene, CDR1 is DFQATT and CDR2 is SNEGSKA (reference sequence). CDR3 DNA: TGCAGTGCTAGAGTAGGCCTAGGCCCCGGTACGCAGTATTTT. Encoded protein: CSARVGLGPGTQYF.

This clonotype has more than one count but fewer than ten. J is TRBJ2-7 and V is TRBV18, with TRBD1 matching over 8 bases. CDR1 is KGHSH and CDR2 is LQKENI in the germline V gene. Trimming cost V 1 base and J 0 bases; bases outside gene matches: 5. There are 16 residues in the CDR3. The CDR3 here is CASSPQWTGSSYEQYF. For the CDR3, the DNA is TGTGCCAGCTCACCACAATGGACAGGGAGCTCCTACGAGCAGTACTTC.